This T cell receptor (beta chain) was recorded in a study of control samples from healthy donors and cancer patients (dated by TCRdb to about 2020). Libraries were constructed by the immunoSEQ multiplex PCR assay. The source is immuneACCESS, and TCRdb retained only in-frame sequences with V and J called. Part of the clones is not carried over; for the studies checked, unresolved V genes explain less than half of this, and the remainder is unexplained. The sample table records about 110,000 clones; around 89% of these occur just once. Of the sample, 17% falls within the top ten clones. The CDR3 has 14 amino acids, counting the end cysteine and phenylalanine. Only CDR3 DNA remains: 42 bases, in frame from the first base. Relative to germline, V is 2 bases shorter and J is 2 bases shorter, with 8 bases between their ends. CDR1 and CDR2 were assigned from the germline V gene as SGHTA and FQGTGA. As for this clone: No antigen is known for it. It has no much larger one-base neighbor in the sample; base qualities were not kept.

The rearranged segments are TRBV7-3 and TRBJ2-3; the best D guess is TRBD2, with 6 bases matching. The material sequenced was blood. This TCR came from a woman between 45 and 60 years old in good health. The CDR3 sequence is CASSLEGLTDTQYF. The nucleotides are TGTGCCAGCAGCTTAGAGGGACTCACAGATACGCAGTATTTT.